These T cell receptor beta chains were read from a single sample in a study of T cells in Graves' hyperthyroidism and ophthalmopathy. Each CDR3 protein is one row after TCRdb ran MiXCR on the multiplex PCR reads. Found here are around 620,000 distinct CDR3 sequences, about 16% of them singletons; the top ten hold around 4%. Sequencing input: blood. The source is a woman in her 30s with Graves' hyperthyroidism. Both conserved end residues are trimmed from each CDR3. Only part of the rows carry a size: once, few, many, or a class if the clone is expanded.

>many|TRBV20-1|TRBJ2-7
STRAGFEQY
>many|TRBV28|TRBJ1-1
ASRLRQGARGEAF
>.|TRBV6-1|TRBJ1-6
ASIDIDNSPLH
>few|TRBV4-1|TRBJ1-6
ASSQGVGNSPLH
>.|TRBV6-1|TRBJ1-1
ARPQGRTEAF
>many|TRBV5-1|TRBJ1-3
ASRAGTGTSGNTIY
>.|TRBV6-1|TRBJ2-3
ASRDRTSTDTQY
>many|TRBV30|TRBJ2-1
AWTLGLAGVNEQF
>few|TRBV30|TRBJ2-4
AWSVGDIQY
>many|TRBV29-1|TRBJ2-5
SAAPLTGLQETQY
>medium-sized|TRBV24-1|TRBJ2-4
ATREVADRVRGVAGENIQY
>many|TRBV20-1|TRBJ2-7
SARSGREPYEQY
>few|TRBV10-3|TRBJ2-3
AISESTRGLRTDTQY
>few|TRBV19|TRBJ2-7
ASSAQAGGYSYEQY
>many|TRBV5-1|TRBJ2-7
ASSLGPDDRGSSYEQY
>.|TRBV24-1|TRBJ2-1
ATSDLGPASNEQF
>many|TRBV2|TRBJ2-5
ASSRAQAGETQY
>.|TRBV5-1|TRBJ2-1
ASKGTSGNNEQF
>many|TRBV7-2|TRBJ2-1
ASSLRGLATNEQF
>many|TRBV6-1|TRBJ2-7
ASTTGTFSYEQY
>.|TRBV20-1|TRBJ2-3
SATRSARSTDTQY
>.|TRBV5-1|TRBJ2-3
ASSFLPSGRTSTDTQY
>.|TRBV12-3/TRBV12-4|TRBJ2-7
ASSRDNLGEQY
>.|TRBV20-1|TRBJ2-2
SAEKQGAIWELF
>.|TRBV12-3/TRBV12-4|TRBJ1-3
ASSFGTAWGNTIY
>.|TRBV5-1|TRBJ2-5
ASSLDGSQETQY
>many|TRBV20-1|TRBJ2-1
SARDPGLAVNEQF
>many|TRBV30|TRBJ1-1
AWARGRDTEAF
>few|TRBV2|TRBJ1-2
ASIQSGLPSSVHGYT
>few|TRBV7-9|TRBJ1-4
ASSFAGSRSNEKLF
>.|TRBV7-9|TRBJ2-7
ASSLALAPYEQY
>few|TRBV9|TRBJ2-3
ASSVSGAGVLRGTDTQY